These 25 T cell receptor beta chains were sequenced from one sample in a study of PD-L1 blockade in urothelial cancer. Stated time point: pretreatment peripheral blood. The protocol was immunoSEQ multiplex PCR, while the TCRdb copy is restricted to in-frame clones and leaves out a portion. The repertoire holds about 30,000 clones, with about 87% as singletons. This specimen was PBMCs, taken around atezolizumab (anti-PD-L1) treatment. Every receptor here comes from a man aged 55 to 70 with urothelial cancer.

The V gene is TRBV18, the J gene TRBJ1-2; 7 nucleotides line up with TRBD1. J was trimmed by 3 bases and V by 3 bases; bases with no gene match: 7. Germline V CDR1 and CDR2: KGHSH, LQKENI. CDR3 length equals 15 residues. CDR3 DNA sequence: TGTGCCAGCTCACCGGATGGGACAGCTCACTATGGCTACACCTTC. It is translated as CASSPDGTAHYGYTF.

The chain couples TRBV5-1 to TRBJ2-5; 9 bases align to TRBD1. The CDR3 contains 15 residues. Germline V gene lookup returns CDR1 SGHRS and CDR2 YFSETQ. Trimming cost V 4 bases and J 7 bases; bases outside gene matches: 11. CDR3 in amino acids: CASSQSTGGAATQYF. The CDR3 DNA follows: TGCGCCAGCAGCCAGAGTACAGGGGGCGCGGCGACCCAGTACTTC. Together with reference TRBV5-1 and TRBJ2-5, the CDR3 gives the full variable domain: KAGVTQTPRYLIKTRGQQVTLSCSPISGHRSVSWYQQTPGQGLQFLFEYFSETQRNKGNFPGRFSGRQFSNSRSEMNVSTLELGDSALYLCASSQSTGGAATQYFGPGTRLLVL.

The CDR3 here is CASSHGQGDSTSGSPKTNEQFF. The DNA for the CDR3 is TGTGCCAGCTCACATGGACAGGGGGACTCGACTAGCGGGAGCCCCAAGACCAATGAGCAGTTCTTC. The chain couples TRBV18 to TRBJ2-1; 12 nucleotides agree with TRBD2. Germline CDR1 reads KGHSH; CDR2 reads LQKENI. The CDR3 loop spans 22 amino acids. After removal of 4 bases from V and 6 bases from J, the junction contained 25 bases not matched to a gene.

V gene TRBV6-5 combines with J gene TRBJ2-1, with 8 bases fitting TRBD1. The trim removed 6 bases at V and 8 bases at J, leaving 6 bases unmatched. The germline V gene encodes CDR1 MNHEY and CDR2 SVGAGI. This CDR3 contains 13 residues. The CDR3 region is CASSPDRADEQFF. The CDR3 DNA sequence: TGTGCCAGCAGCCCGGACAGGGCTGATGAGCAGTTCTTC.

This clone was counted once. The rearrangement uses TRBV18 and TRBJ2-1; the match to TRBD2 covers 11 bases. With 1 base clipped from V and 4 bases from J, the junction kept 6 bases outside the gene matches. The CDR3 is 17 residues long. Germline CDR1 and CDR2: KGHSH and LQKENI. CDR3 nucleotide sequence: TGTGCCAGCTCACCACTCGAACTAGCGGGAGCTTACAATGAGCAGTTCTTC. Translating gives CASSPLELAGAYNEQFF.

The chain is built from TRBV7-9 and TRBJ1-3; a possible D gene is TRBD1 (5 bases). Trimming left V 3 bases short and J 8 bases short, with 17 bases between. The germline CDR1 and CDR2 sequences are SEHNR and FQNEAQ (reference sequence). There are 15 residues in the CDR3. The DNA for the CDR3 is TGTGCCAGCAGCTTTATAGGCAGGGTGGTAGACACCATATATTTT. Translated: CASSFIGRVVDTIYF.

The V call is TRBV11-1, the J call TRBJ1-1; D is ambiguous. CDR1 SGHAT and CDR2 FQDESV come from the germline V gene (reference sequence). This CDR3 has 14 residues. Trimming cost V 1 base and J 2 bases, with 8 bases left between them. The CDR3 sequence is CASSLVWPNTEAFF. In DNA, the CDR3 is TGTGCCAGCAGCTTAGTTTGGCCAAACACTGAAGCTTTCTTT. The variable domain in full, completed from reference TRBV11-1 and TRBJ1-1, reads EAEVAQSPRYKITEKSQAVAFWCDPISGHATLYWYRQILGQGPELLVQFQDESVVDDSQLPKDRFSAERLKGVDSTLKIQPAELGDSAMYLCASSLVWPNTEAFFGQGTRLTVV.

This rearrangement joins TRBV27 to TRBJ2-7; possible D gene TRBD1, 6 bases. This CDR3 is built from 14 residues. The V gene's germline CDR1 is MNHEY and CDR2 SMNVEV (reference sequence). The V and J ends lost 6 bases and 3 bases respectively, with 15 bases between them. The CDR3 is CASRRGGPNYEQYF. The CDR3 region has the DNA TGTGCCAGCAGAAGAGGGGGACCTAACTACGAGCAGTACTTC.

This clone was recorded once. The CDR3 DNA is TGTGCCAGCTCACCACCGGGACTAGCAGAGTATTTT. Translated, it gives CASSPPGLAEYF. The V gene is TRBV18, the J gene TRBJ2-3; 9 positions agree with TRBD2. The junction had 2 bases not matched to a gene; V was cut back by 0 bases and J by 13 bases. CDR3 length: 12 amino acids. Germline V CDR1 and CDR2: KGHSH, LQKENI.

The chain carries TRBV7-2 and TRBJ2-1; 10 bases are shared with TRBD2. The germline gives CDR1 SGHTA, CDR2 FQGNSA. The CDR3 contains 16 residues. The V segment lost 1 base and the J segment 8 bases; nucleotides outside the gene matches: 8. CDR3 DNA sequence: TGTGCCAGCAGCTTAGAAGGACTAGCGGTTGCCGATGAGCAGTTCTTC. Protein sequence: CASSLEGLAVADEQFF.

V is TRBV19 and J is TRBJ2-7; 9 bases fit TRBD1. After removal of 5 bases from V and 2 bases from J, the junction contained 7 bases not matched to a gene. CDR1 LNHDA and CDR2 SQIVND come from the germline V gene (reference sequence). This CDR3 contains 15 residues. CDR3 region: CASSLGTGTPYEQYF. Written as DNA, the CDR3 is TGTGCCAGTAGTCTTGGGACAGGGACGCCCTACGAGCAGTACTTC.

The chain has TRBV7-8 and TRBJ2-2, with 9 bases that match TRBD2. J gave up 4 bases and V 2 bases, and 11 bases lay outside the gene matches. Germline CDR1 and CDR2: SGHVS and FQNEAQ. The CDR3 has 18 amino acids. The CDR3 nucleotides are TGTGCCAGCAGCTTAAGGGATAGCGGGAGAATCGGCACCGGGGAGCTGTTTTTT. Protein product: CASSLRDSGRIGTGELFF.

V is TRBV11-2 and J is TRBJ2-1; weak D call: TRBD1 (5 bases). This CDR3 is 16 amino acids long. Germline CDR1 SGHAT, CDR2 FQNNGV. Trimming removed 1 base at V and 2 bases at J, with 12 bases between. CDR3 bases: TGTGCCAGCAGCTTAGCTGGGGCTGAGGCCTACAATGAGCAGTTCTTC. Its translation is CASSLAGAEAYNEQFF.

This chain connects TRBV29-1 to TRBJ2-2, with 9 nucleotides matching TRBD1. V lost 7 bases, J lost 0 bases, and 3 bases stayed unmatched. Germline V gives CDR1 SQVTM, CDR2 ANQGSEA. The CDR3 contains 14 residues. CDR3: CSARTGANTGELFF. CDR3 bases: TGCAGCGCCCGGACAGGGGCGAACACCGGGGAGCTGTTTTTT.

As DNA, the CDR3 is TGTGCCAGCAGCTTGGACAGGCTCGAGCAGTACTTC. It translates to CASSLDRLEQYF. This rearrangement joins TRBV5-4 to TRBJ2-7; D possibly corresponds to TRBD1 (5 bases). V lost 0 bases to trimming and J lost 6 bases, with 7 bases between them. There are 12 residues in the CDR3. The germline gives CDR1 SGHNT, CDR2 YYREEE (reference sequence). The full variable domain, in which reference TRBV5-4 and TRBJ2-7 provide the parts outside the CDR3, is ETGVTQSPTHLIKTRGQQVTLRCSSQSGHNTVSWYQQALGQGPQFIFQYYREEENGRGNFPPRFSGLQFPNYSSELNVNALELDDSALYLCASSLDRLEQYFGPGTRLTVT.

This clone appeared a few times. This chain joins TRBV28 and TRBJ1-2; 10 bases map to TRBD1. Germline values: CDR1 MDHEN, CDR2 SYDVKM. J lost 4 bases, V lost 11 bases, and 10 bases had no gene match. The CDR3 has 14 amino acids. The CDR3 DNA reads as TGTGCCTCCCGGGACAGGGGTAATAGCTATGGCTACACCTTC. Protein sequence: CASRDRGNSYGYTF.

J is TRBJ2-1 and V is TRBV10-3, with unresolved D. This CDR3 is built from 11 residues. CDR1 and CDR2 from the germline V gene are ENHRY and SYGVKD. Trimming took off 5 bases at V and 7 bases at J, with 6 bases between the two ends. Here the CDR3 DNA reads TGTGCCATCAGTTTTCGGAATGAGCAGTTCTTC. This gives the protein CAISFRNEQFF.

This clone turned up a few times. CDR3 coding DNA: TGCAGCGTTGAAGATGGGGGACAGGGCGACGAGCAGTACTTC. Amino acid sequence: CSVEDGGQGDEQYF. The chain joins TRBV29-1 to TRBJ2-7, with TRBD1 matching over 9 bases. V gave up 0 bases and J gave up 5 bases; unmatched junction bases: 5. The CDR3 sequence is 14 residues long. Germline assignment: CDR1 SQVTM and CDR2 ANQGSEA.

This clone was picked up one time. DNA for the CDR3: TGTGCCAGCATGGACAGGGAGAACTATGGCTACACCTTC. Translation: CASMDRENYGYTF. The chain carries TRBV5-8 and TRBJ1-2; TRBD1 agrees at 8 bases. This CDR3 has 13 residues. Germline-derived CDR1 and CDR2 are SGHTS and YDEGEE. V trimming: 6 bases; J trimming: 2 bases; junction bases outside the gene matches: 3.

This clone was counted between two and nine times. The gene calls are TRBV29-1 and TRBJ1-4, with TRBD1 matching 7 bases. The CDR3 is 19 residues long. Germline V gene data show CDR1 as SQVTM and CDR2 as ANQGSEA. V was clipped by 0 bases and J by 1 base; unmatched bases: 14. This chain's CDR3 is CSVEDLQGKEGGTNEKLFF. Written as DNA, the CDR3 is TGCAGCGTTGAAGATCTACAGGGGAAGGAGGGGGGAACTAATGAAAAACTGTTTTTT.

This rearrangement joins TRBV6-1 to TRBJ2-2; D is possibly TRBD1 (6 bases). Germline V gives CDR1 MNHNS, CDR2 SASEGT. This CDR3 is 17 amino acids long. The V gene lost 0 bases and the J gene lost 5 bases, with 16 bases spanning the gap. The CDR3 here is CASSEAQGSGWTGELFF. The CDR3 DNA reads as TGTGCCAGCAGTGAAGCACAGGGTTCGGGGTGGACCGGGGAGCTGTTTTTT.

The chain couples TRBV30 to TRBJ1-6; D not certain. Looked up from germline, CDR1 is GTSNPN and CDR2 is SVGIG (reference sequence). This CDR3 is built from 13 residues. V lost 3 bases and J 8 bases, leaving 11 bases between the germline ends. This CDR3 reads CAWSSGSDSPLHF. The CDR3 DNA sequence: TGTGCCTGGAGCTCAGGCTCGGATTCACCCCTCCACTTT.

This chain links TRBV28 with TRBJ1-4; 8 bases align to TRBD1. CDR1 is MDHEN, CDR2 SYDVKM, per germline. The V segment lost 6 bases and the J segment 6 bases; nucleotides outside the gene matches: 6. CDR3 length: 14 amino acids. The chain's CDR3 is CASRVDRGDEKLFF. For the CDR3, the DNA is TGTGCCAGCAGGGTCGACAGGGGAGATGAAAAACTGTTTTTT.

The chain is built from TRBV11-2 and TRBJ2-7, with 11 bases aligning to TRBD2. There are 13 residues in the CDR3. CDR1 is SGHAT and CDR2 is FQNNGV in the germline V gene. The ends lost 3 bases at V and 6 bases at J; junction bases unmatched: 1. CDR3 sequence (DNA): TGTGCCAGCAGCTTTAGCGGGAGGGCCGAGCAGTACTTC. Amino acid sequence: CASSFSGRAEQYF.

The chain joins TRBV29-1 to TRBJ1-4, with 7 positions matching TRBD1. The CDR3 consists of 12 residues. V lost 6 bases to trimming and J lost 3 bases; unmatched junction nucleotides: 1. Germline loops: CDR1 SQVTM, CDR2 ANQGSEA. The DNA for the CDR3 is TGCAGCGTGACAGGGCCTAATGAAAAACTGTTTTTT. Its protein is CSVTGPNEKLFF.